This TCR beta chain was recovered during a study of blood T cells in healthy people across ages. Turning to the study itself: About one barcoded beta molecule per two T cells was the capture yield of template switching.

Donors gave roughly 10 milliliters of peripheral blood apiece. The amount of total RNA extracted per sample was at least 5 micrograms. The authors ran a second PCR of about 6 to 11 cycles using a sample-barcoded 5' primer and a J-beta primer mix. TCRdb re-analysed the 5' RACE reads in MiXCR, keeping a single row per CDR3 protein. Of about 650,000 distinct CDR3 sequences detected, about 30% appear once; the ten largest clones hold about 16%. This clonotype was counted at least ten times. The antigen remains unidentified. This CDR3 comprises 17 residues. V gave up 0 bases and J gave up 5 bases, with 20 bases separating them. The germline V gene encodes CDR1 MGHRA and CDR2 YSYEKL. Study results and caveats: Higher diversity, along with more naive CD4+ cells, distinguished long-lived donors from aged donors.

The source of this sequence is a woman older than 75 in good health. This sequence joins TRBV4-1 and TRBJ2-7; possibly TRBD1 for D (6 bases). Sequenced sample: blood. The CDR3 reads CASSQEYTGTNIHEQYF. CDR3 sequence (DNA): TGCGCCAGCAGCCAAGAATATACAGGGACAAATATCCACGAGCAGTACTTC.